The clone carrying this T cell receptor (beta chain) showed up just a few times. HTBI primers from iRepertoire and Arm-PCR of CDR3 regions yielded the TCR beta libraries. TCRdb ran MiXCR on the multiplex PCR reads and lists one entry per CDR3 protein. Of roughly 500,000 distinct CDR3 sequences detected, roughly 15% appear once; the ten largest clones hold approximately 15%. This sample's time point: newly diagnosed GD, antithyroid drugs for less than 3 months. RNA isolated from PBMCs was used to make the TCR library. The sample belongs to a study of regulatory T cells in long-lasting Graves disease. This CDR3 region has 15 residues. The V gene's germline CDR1 is MNHGY and CDR2 SVAAGI. V lost 3 bases and J lost 5, with 16 bases in between. These same records also appear under a second study, on T cells in Graves' hyperthyroidism and ophthalmopathy.

Sequenced here: peripheral blood mononuclear cells (PBMCs), sampled at new diagnosis, from a patient treated with antithyroid drugs. This TCR derives from a woman between 45 and 65 years old with Graves disease. The chain links TRBV6-9 to TRBJ2-5, with a possible D match to TRBD2 (5 bases). DNA for the CDR3: TGTGCCAGCAGTTACAGCCCGACTATTTACGAGACCCAGTACTTC. This encodes CASSYSPTIYETQYF.